These T cell receptor beta chains were read from a single sample in a study of tumor-infiltrating lymphocytes in primary liver carcinoma. TCRdb re-analysed the multiplex PCR reads in MiXCR, keeping a single row per CDR3 protein. This sample has 90,000 to 150,000 distinct CDR3 sequences, with approximately 68% found just once. Sequencing was done on a sample of tumor-adjacent normal liver tissue. The receptors derive from a woman aged 55 to 70 with primary liver carcinoma and hepatitis B virus infection. Both conserved end residues are part of each CDR3.

v_call,j_call,cdr3_aa
TRBV4-1,TRBJ2-1,CASSQGLAGVNSYNEQFF
TRBV7-8,TRBJ2-4,CACSQIPGHGQNIQYF
TRBV12-5,TRBJ1-1,CASGLVNGLGGGTEAFF
TRBV6-5,TRBJ1-2,CSSNPGLGGYIF
TRBV4-2,TRBJ1-2,CASSRGDYGYTF
TRBV9,TRBJ2-1,CASSVGGRASEQFF
TRBV29-1,TRBJ2-1,CSVAGQGNNKQFF
TRBV2,TRBJ2-1,CANTSDSSSYNEQSF
TRBV29-1,TRBJ1-2,CSVEGGAGISQGDGYTF
TRBV11-2,TRBJ2-7,CASSLDRDDEHYF
TRBV5-4,TRBJ1-2,CASSLGGGQGNYGYTF
TRBV29-1,TRBJ2-7,CSVRHDSYEQYF
TRBV4-1,TRBJ2-7,CASNQGYSGPTYEQYF